One sample yielded the 29 T cell receptor beta chains listed below, sequenced in a study of shared clonotypes between healthy human individuals (TCRdb year 2020). Library prep was done by the immunoSEQ multiplex PCR assay. This is the immuneACCESS table as TCRdb keeps it, with only in-frame sequences that have V and J called. A part of the clones is gone; compared with another copy, unresolved V genes explain less than half, and the rest is unexplained. This sample has just over 2,000,000 clones in its table, and 90% to 95% of those were observed once. The top ten clones comprise approximately 0.13% of the sample. The sequencing input was naive CD4+ T cells sorted from blood. What this sample's cell subset or site label stands for: CD45RA+ positively selected. The receptors here all came from a man aged 18 to 29 in good health.

The V and J genes are TRBV6-9 and TRBJ1-2; 7 bases align to TRBD1. The germline V gene encodes CDR1 MNHGY and CDR2 SVAAGI. This CDR3 has 14 residues. V shed 5 bases, J shed 4 bases, and the junction held 7 bases outside the gene matches. The CDR3 coding sequence is TGTGCCAGCAGTCGACAGGGCTTGAGCTATGGCTACACCTTC. This translates into CASSRQGLSYGYTF.

The CDR3 region is CASSFGSEETQYF. As DNA, the CDR3 is TGTGCCAGCAGCTTCGGATCTGAAGAGACCCAGTACTTC. V gene TRBV5-4 combines with J gene TRBJ2-5; D is unclear. CDR3 length: 13 amino acids. Germline V gene sequence: CDR1 SGHNT, CDR2 YYREEE (reference sequence). V was pared by 2 bases and J by 3 bases, with 8 bases between.

V gene TRBV5-6 combines with J gene TRBJ2-1, with 10 bases fitting TRBD1. CDR3 length: 15 amino acids. Germline CDR1 reads SGHDT; CDR2 reads YYEEEE. V lost 3 bases, J lost 2 bases, and 2 bases stayed unmatched. CDR3 protein: CASSWGQGTYNEQFF. CDR3 bases: TGTGCCAGCAGCTGGGGACAGGGGACCTACAATGAGCAGTTCTTC. Full variable domain (rest looked up from reference TRBV5-6 and TRBJ2-1): DAGVTQSPTHLIKTRGQQVTLRCSPKSGHDTVSWYQQALGQGPQFIFQYYEEEERQRGNFPDRFSGHQFPNYSSELNVNALLLGDSALYLCASSWGQGTYNEQFFGPGTRLTVL.

The chain combines TRBV10-3 with TRBJ2-5, with 11 bases matching TRBD2. The CDR3 totals 15 residues. V lost 6 bases and J lost 2; bases outside the gene matches: 5. Germline CDR1 ENHRY, CDR2 SYGVKD. The CDR3 loop is CAIRTSGAPQETQYF. The CDR3 DNA reads as TGTGCCATCAGGACTAGCGGGGCCCCACAAGAGACCCAGTACTTC.

Only a few counts were recorded for this clone. Within the sample, other DNA sequences also encode this same CDR3. The CDR3: CASSYQPGELFF. CDR3 bases: TGTGCCAGCAGTTACCAGCCCGGGGAGCTGTTTTTT. The chain employs TRBV6-5 and TRBJ2-2, with D unclear. CDR1 MNHEY and CDR2 SVGAGI come from the germline V gene. Trimming removed 2 bases at V and 6 bases at J, with 4 bases between. The CDR3 extends over 12 amino acids.

This clone was counted a single time. J is TRBJ2-7 and V is TRBV7-9; 11 nucleotides line up with TRBD1. This CDR3 is 15 amino acids long. Per germline, CDR1 SEHNR and CDR2 FQNEAQ (reference sequence). Trimming took 3 bases from V and 2 from J; bases not matched to a gene: 3. The CDR3 loop reads CASSFGTGGTYEQYF. The CDR3 coding sequence is TGTGCCAGCAGCTTCGGGACAGGGGGAACCTACGAGCAGTACTTC.

The V and J genes are TRBV28 and TRBJ1-2; tentative D call: TRBD1 (6 bases). The CDR3 totals 14 residues. V was cut by 5 bases and J by 0 bases, with 10 bases left in between. From germline, CDR1 is MDHEN and CDR2 SYDVKM. The CDR3 sequence: CASSPGQPNYGYTF. The CDR3 region has the DNA TGTGCCAGCAGTCCCGGACAGCCTAACTATGGCTACACCTTC.

The CDR3 nucleotides read TGCGCCAGCAGTCCAGACGGGGGGGCCCTATTCGAGCAGTTCTTC. Amino acids: CASSPDGGALFEQFF. The J gene is TRBJ2-1, the V gene TRBV10-2; 8 nucleotides align to TRBD2. This CDR3 contains 15 residues. The germline V gene has CDR1 WSHSY and CDR2 SAAADI. The V gene end was trimmed by 5 bases and the J gene end by 10 bases; junction bases not matched to a gene: 13.

On this clone: Within the sample, other DNA sequences also encode this same CDR3. The V call is TRBV11-3, the J call TRBJ2-1, with D uncertain. Per germline, CDR1 SGHNT and CDR2 YENEEA. The V and J ends lost 2 bases and 1 base respectively, with 6 bases between them. This CDR3 comprises 14 residues. DNA for the CDR3: TGTGCCAGCAGCTTAACGTATTCCTACAATGAGCAGTTCTTC. Translation: CASSLTYSYNEQFF.

On this clone itself: Different DNA sequences within this sample yield the same CDR3. V is TRBV18 and J is TRBJ1-1, with D unresolved. The germline V gene has CDR1 KGHSH and CDR2 LQKENI. The CDR3 totals 13 residues. Trimming removed 3 bases from V and 0 bases from J, with 5 bases in between. CDR3 DNA: TGTGCCAGCTCACCTGGACTGAACACTGAAGCTTTCTTT. Protein sequence: CASSPGLNTEAFF.

The V call is TRBV30, the J call TRBJ2-7; 9 nucleotides line up with TRBD2. The CDR3 has 15 residues. J was trimmed by 3 bases and V by 0 bases; bases with no gene match: 6. Germline-derived CDR1 and CDR2 are GTSNPN and SVGIG (reference sequence). CDR3 loop: CAWSVGGGVGYEQYF. The CDR3 DNA reads TGTGCCTGGAGTGTAGGCGGGGGGGTTGGCTACGAGCAGTACTTC.

The V call is TRBV6-1, the J call TRBJ1-3, with D possibly matching TRBD1 (6 bases). CDR1 and CDR2 (germline): MNHNS, SASEGT. Trimming shortened V by 8 bases and J by 3 bases, and 14 bases separated the two germline ends. The CDR3 covers 14 residues. CDR3 DNA: TGTGCCAGCTCCGCGGGGGCGGGTGGAAACACCATATATTTT. Translating gives CASSAGAGGNTIYF.

This chain uses TRBV5-1 with TRBJ2-1; TRBD2 matches at 8 bases. The CDR3 runs 19 residues. V shed 4 bases and J 0 bases; nucleotides not matched to a gene: 15. Per germline, CDR1 SGHRS and CDR2 YFSETQ. In DNA form, the CDR3 reads TGCGCCAGCAGCCTGGACCCAGCTAGCGGGCGGAGCTCCTACAATGAGCAGTTCTTC. It yields the protein CASSLDPASGRSSYNEQFF.

The gene calls are TRBV28 and TRBJ2-2; TRBD1 might be the D (5 bases). Per the germline V gene, CDR1 is MDHEN and CDR2 is SYDVKM. V lost 8 bases, J lost 0 bases, and 13 bases lay in between. The CDR3 runs 15 residues. The CDR3 DNA is TGTGCCAGCGATGGCAGGGCCTCGAACACCGGGGAGCTGTTTTTT. Translating gives CASDGRASNTGELFF.

This clone was counted once. The chain recombines TRBV6-1 with TRBJ2-7, with 9 positions matching TRBD2. The CDR3 is made up of 14 amino acids. In germline, CDR1 is MNHNS, CDR2 SASEGT. J lost 5 bases, V lost 7 bases, and 9 bases had no gene match. CDR3 sequence (DNA): TGTGCCAGCACCTTAGCGGGAGTGGGCGACGAGCAGTACTTC. This sequence encodes CASTLAGVGDEQYF.

J is TRBJ2-7 and V is TRBV7-2; 7 bases fit TRBD2. The CDR3 loop spans 15 amino acids. V gave up 3 bases and J gave up 5 bases; unmatched junction bases: 10. CDR1 is SGHTA and CDR2 is FQGNSA in the germline V gene. The CDR3 coding sequence is TGTGCCAGCAGCTTGAAACGCGGGAGATCTGACGAGCAGTACTTC. It encodes CASSLKRGRSDEQYF.

The chain recombines TRBV7-2 with TRBJ2-5; the match to TRBD2 covers 7 bases. The V segment lost 3 bases and the J segment 4 bases; nucleotides outside the gene matches: 5. Germline CDR1 and CDR2: SGHTA and FQGNSA. The CDR3 extends over 14 amino acids. CDR3 DNA sequence: TGTGCCAGCAGCTTCCGGACTAGTTCAGAGACCCAGTACTTC. Translation gives CASSFRTSSETQYF.

J is TRBJ1-6 and V is TRBV19, with 11 bases lining up with TRBD1. Trimming removed 7 bases from V and 6 bases from J; junction bases left unmatched: 11. CDR3 length: 17 amino acids. CDR1 is LNHDA and CDR2 is SQIVND in the germline V gene (reference sequence). CDR3 protein: CASTRGQGADINSPLHF. The DNA of the CDR3 is TGTGCCAGTACCCGAGGACAGGGGGCGGATATTAATTCACCCCTCCACTTT.

The rearrangement links TRBV19 to TRBJ1-4; 7 bases fit TRBD1. Germline CDR1 reads LNHDA; CDR2 reads SQIVND (reference sequence). The CDR3 consists of 16 residues. J was trimmed by 10 bases and V by 6 bases; bases with no gene match: 17. The CDR3 reads CASSQIQDREGRKLFF. CDR3 coding DNA: TGTGCCAGTAGCCAGATTCAAGACAGGGAAGGAAGAAAACTGTTTTTT. Full variable domain (missing parts from reference TRBV19 and TRBJ1-4): DGGITQSPKYLFRKEGQNVTLSCEQNLNHDAMYWYRQDPGQGLRLIYYSQIVNDFQKGDIAEGYSVSREKKESFPLTVTSAQKNPTAFYLCASSQIQDREGRKLFFGSGTQLSVL.

The V and J genes are TRBV5-4 and TRBJ2-1; 9 bases map to TRBD1. Germline V gene lookup returns CDR1 SGHNT and CDR2 YYREEE (reference sequence). V lost 1 base and J lost 9; bases outside the gene matches: 8. The CDR3 consists of 15 residues. The CDR3 bases are TGTGCCAGCAGCTTGCCGGGGGGACAGGGATTTGAGCAGTTCTTC. This encodes CASSLPGGQGFEQFF.

Turning to this clone: The sample has other DNA sequences that encode this CDR3 too. J is TRBJ2-2 and V is TRBV18, with D possibly matching TRBD1 (5 bases). There are 13 residues in the CDR3. The germline V and J ends were trimmed by 6 bases and 8 bases, with 13 bases remaining between them. The germline V gene has CDR1 KGHSH and CDR2 LQKENI. CDR3 sequence (DNA): TGTGCCAGCTCCCCTGACCGGACAGGGGAGCTGTTTTTT. Its translation is CASSPDRTGELFF.

The chain has TRBV6-1 and TRBJ2-2; 7 bases match TRBD2. V lost 1 base to trimming and J lost 2 bases; unmatched junction nucleotides: 4. The germline V gene encodes CDR1 MNHNS and CDR2 SASEGT. The CDR3 loop spans 16 amino acids. This chain's CDR3 is CASSEEGTKNTGELFF. In DNA, the CDR3 is TGTGCCAGCAGTGAAGAGGGGACTAAAAACACCGGGGAGCTGTTTTTT.

The V call is TRBV11-2, the J call TRBJ2-5; D gene uncertain. Trimming took off 6 bases at V and 5 bases at J, with 22 bases between the two ends. Germline assignment: CDR1 SGHAT and CDR2 FQNNGV. The CDR3 loop spans 16 amino acids. CDR3 DNA: TGTGCCAGCAGTCTCCCTTTGGGCGGTTCATGGGAGACCCAGTACTTC. Translation: CASSLPLGGSWETQYF.

The chain combines TRBV5-4 with TRBJ2-5; 7 bases map to TRBD1. The CDR3 loop spans 15 amino acids. Losses at the gene ends were 8 bases for V and 2 bases for J; bases not matched to a gene: 12. CDR1 SGHNT and CDR2 YYREEE come from the germline V gene (reference sequence). CDR3 in amino acids: CASTPGGGRQETQYF. Here the CDR3 DNA reads TGTGCCAGTACCCCAGGGGGTGGGAGACAAGAGACCCAGTACTTC.

The chain carries TRBV11-2 and TRBJ2-2; 7 nucleotides agree with TRBD2. V was clipped by 0 bases and J by 4 bases; unmatched bases: 5. CDR3 length: 16 residues. Per germline, CDR1 SGHAT and CDR2 FQNNGV. The CDR3 DNA sequence: TGTGCCAGCAGCTTAGATCGGGGCGGGGGCACCGGGGAGCTGTTTTTT. Its protein product is CASSLDRGGGTGELFF.

The CDR3 protein is CASSLEQQNTEAFF. As DNA, the CDR3 is TGCGCCAGCAGCTTGGAACAGCAGAACACTGAAGCTTTCTTT. This rearrangement joins TRBV5-1 to TRBJ1-1; no definite D call. The V and J ends lost 0 bases and 1 base respectively, with 7 bases between them. The CDR3 extends over 14 amino acids. The germline V gene has CDR1 SGHRS and CDR2 YFSETQ.

The genes are TRBV20-1 and TRBJ2-5; the D is unclear. This CDR3 region has 11 residues. The ends were cut back, 8 bases at V and 5 bases at J, with 12 bases in the middle. Germline V gene sequence: CDR1 DFQATT, CDR2 SNEGSKA (reference sequence). CDR3 nucleotides: TGCAGTACCCCGGTAGGGGAGACCCAGTACTTC. Residues: CSTPVGETQYF.

With regard to this clone: The same CDR3 can be traced to other DNA sequences in this sample. CDR3 loop: CASSLGQAETQYF. DNA for the CDR3: TGTGCCAGCAGCCTAGGACAGGCCGAGACCCAGTACTTC. This chain connects TRBV7-2 to TRBJ2-5; 7 bases align to TRBD1. This CDR3 has 13 amino acids. Germline V gene sequence: CDR1 SGHTA, CDR2 FQGNSA. Trimming removed 5 bases from V and 5 bases from J; junction bases left unmatched: 5.

The chain recombines TRBV2 with TRBJ1-5; possible D gene TRBD1, 5 bases. This CDR3 has 15 residues. Germline loops: CDR1 SNHLY, CDR2 FYNNEI. V was shortened by 1 base and J by 4 bases, with 11 bases between the two germline ends. CDR3 in amino acids: CASSEEWAGNQPQHF. CDR3 in DNA: TGTGCCAGCAGTGAAGAGTGGGCAGGGAATCAGCCCCAGCATTTT.